The clone carrying this T cell receptor (beta chain) was found a few times. Its matching antigen is unknown. Trimming removed 5 bases from V and 4 bases from J; junction bases left unmatched: 10. CDR3 length: 16 residues. Germline CDR1 and CDR2: LGHDT and YNNKEL (reference sequence). This sample is part of a study of T cell responses to AZD1222 COVID-19 vaccine. Background on the study: Pooled together were second doses at about 4 or about 12 weeks.

Using immunoSEQ multiplex PCR, the repertoire was profiled, and TCRdb retains in-frame clones only, with some absent. The table shows some 40,000 clones, with 80% occurring only once. Study-level results: Baseline serostatus was positive in only six AZD1222 recipients.

The specimen was peripheral blood, collected on day 0 of AZD1222 vaccination. J is TRBJ1-1 and V is TRBV3-1 (or the pseudogene TRBV3-2); 10 nucleotides align to TRBD1. The receptor was isolated from an adult in good health. CDR3 in amino acids: CASSSGTGVGLTEAFF. CDR3 bases: TGTGCCAGCAGCTCCGGGACAGGGGTCGGACTCACTGAAGCTTTCTTT.